These 20 T cell receptor beta chains originate from one sample sequenced in a study of cytomegalovirus exposure and HLA in healthy donors. The PCR ran on 60 Vbeta and 13 Jbeta primers. Sequencing was performed with immunoSEQ multiplex PCR; in TCRdb, only in-frame clones are kept and a portion is missing. The repertoire includes roughly 190,000 clones, around 86% of them detected once, and 1% to 1.5% sits in the top ten. The sequencing input was PBMCs. All receptors come from a man aged 30 to 39 in good health and CMV-seronegative.

The V call is TRBV6-5, the J call TRBJ1-1; D is undetermined. This CDR3 region has 13 residues. V was shortened by 5 bases and J by 6 bases, with 13 bases between the two germline ends. Germline-derived CDR1 and CDR2 are MNHEY and SVGAGI. CDR3 loop: CASSPSGFSEAFF. The CDR3 nucleotides are TGTGCCAGCAGTCCCTCAGGCTTTTCTGAAGCTTTCTTT.

The chain carries TRBV7-9 and TRBJ2-1, with 8 bases identical to TRBD1. After removal of 5 bases from V and 4 bases from J, the junction contained 13 bases not matched to a gene. CDR3 length equals 17 residues. Germline V lookup: CDR1 SEHNR, CDR2 FQNEAQ (reference sequence). This CDR3 reads CASSPTGWQGAYNEQFF. The CDR3, as DNA: TGTGCCAGCAGCCCTACGGGTTGGCAGGGGGCTTACAATGAGCAGTTCTTC.

CDR3 in amino acids: CASSPQLGLVTHNEQFF. CDR3 DNA sequence: TGTGCCAGCAGCCCCCAGTTGGGACTAGTGACCCACAATGAGCAGTTCTTC. The chain combines TRBV7-9 with TRBJ2-1; 8 nucleotides agree with TRBD2. The length of the CDR3 is 17 residues. Trimming took 5 bases from V and 5 from J; bases not matched to a gene: 14. CDR1 is SEHNR and CDR2 is FQNEAQ in the germline V gene (reference sequence).

This sequence joins TRBV5-1 and TRBJ2-7; 12 nucleotides match TRBD2. This CDR3 is 15 amino acids long. Trimming cost V 3 bases and J 3 bases; bases outside gene matches: 4. CDR1 and CDR2 (germline): SGHRS, YFSETQ. CDR3 sequence reads: CASSSTSGSYYEQYF. The CDR3 DNA reads TGCGCCAGCAGCTCGACTAGCGGGAGCTACTACGAGCAGTACTTC.

This chain joins TRBV14 and TRBJ2-7, with D perhaps TRBD1 (5 bases). The germline V gene encodes CDR1 SGHDN and CDR2 FVKESK. The CDR3 loop spans 13 amino acids. V was pared by 3 bases and J by 4 bases, with 10 bases between. The DNA of the CDR3 is TGTGCCAGCAGCCACGGACATAATTACGAGCAGTACTTC. Protein product: CASSHGHNYEQYF. Together with reference TRBV14 and TRBJ2-7, the CDR3 gives the full variable domain: EAGVTQFPSHSVIEKGQTVTLRCDPISGHDNLYWYRRVMGKEIKFLLHFVKESKQDESGMPNNRFLAERTGGTYSTLKVQPAELEDSGVYFCASSHGHNYEQYFGPGTRLTVT.

This clone was seen a handful of times. The rearrangement joins TRBV28 to TRBJ1-2; 7 nucleotides match TRBD1. The germline V gene has CDR1 MDHEN and CDR2 SYDVKM. Trimming at V came to 6 bases and at J to 5 bases, leaving 6 bases not matched to a gene. The CDR3 contains 13 residues. CDR3 sequence: CASRKTGSYGYTF. DNA for the CDR3: TGTGCCAGCAGAAAGACAGGGAGTTATGGCTACACCTTC.

V is TRBV11-2 and J is TRBJ2-1; tentative D call: TRBD2 (6 bases). The CDR3 extends over 14 amino acids. The germline V and J ends were trimmed by 6 bases and 3 bases, with 12 bases remaining between them. Germline CDR1 SGHAT, CDR2 FQNNGV. The CDR3 sequence is CASSQRGNYNEQFF. The CDR3 bases are TGTGCCAGCAGTCAACGGGGGAACTACAATGAGCAGTTCTTC.

The V call is TRBV18, the J call TRBJ1-5, with no clear D. The CDR3 is 16 residues long. Germline loops: CDR1 KGHSH, CDR2 LQKENI. V was clipped by 1 base and J by 5 bases, with 15 bases between them. The CDR3 DNA reads TGTGCCAGCTCACCACGGATGAGCAGGTTCGATCAGCCCCAGCATTTT. Protein sequence: CASSPRMSRFDQPQHF.

The chain joins TRBV5-1 to TRBJ2-2; the match to TRBD1 covers 7 bases. Germline V gives CDR1 SGHRS, CDR2 YFSETQ. After removal of 0 bases from V and 4 bases from J, the junction contained 3 bases not matched to a gene. CDR3 size: 15 residues. Here the CDR3 reads CASSLGQGPTGELFF. In nucleotides, the CDR3 is TGCGCCAGCAGCTTGGGACAGGGACCCACCGGGGAGCTGTTTTTT.

The chain links TRBV15 to TRBJ2-5, with D possibly being TRBD2 (5 bases). Germline V gene lookup returns CDR1 LNHNV and CDR2 YYDKDF (reference sequence). This CDR3 comprises 15 residues. The V end lost 1 base, the J end lost 5 bases, and 14 bases lay between the germline ends. The CDR3 sequence is CATSRAPGGRETQYF. The CDR3 coding sequence is TGTGCCACCAGCAGAGCCCCTGGAGGCCGGGAGACCCAGTACTTC.

This clone was detected only once. V and J are TRBV7-6 and TRBJ2-1; 13 positions agree with TRBD2. This CDR3 region has 18 residues. Trimming took 4 bases from V and 7 from J; bases not matched to a gene: 13. Germline CDR1 reads SGHVS; CDR2 reads FNYEAQ. CDR3 sequence: CASSSWTSGSFSENEQFF. CDR3 DNA: TGTGCCAGCAGCTCTTGGACTAGCGGGAGTTTTAGCGAAAATGAGCAGTTCTTC. Together with reference TRBV7-6 and TRBJ2-1, the CDR3 gives the full variable domain: GAGVSQSPRYKVTKRGQDVALRCDPISGHVSLYWYRQALGQGPEFLTYFNYEAQQDKSGLPNDRFSAERPEGSISTLTIQRTEQRDSAMYRCASSSWTSGSFSENEQFFGPGTRLTVL.

This clone has more than one count but fewer than ten. J is TRBJ2-2 and V is TRBV28; D is perhaps TRBD2 (6 bases). Trimming removed 5 bases at V and 4 bases at J, with 14 bases between. CDR1 and CDR2 (germline): MDHEN, SYDVKM. This CDR3 is built from 15 residues. The CDR3 here is CASSPPGDLTGELFF. The CDR3 DNA reads TGTGCCAGCAGTCCGCCGGGAGATCTCACCGGGGAGCTGTTTTTT.

The chain combines TRBV27 with TRBJ2-3, with TRBD2 identical over 15 bases. Trimming at V came to 5 bases and at J to 0 bases, leaving 15 bases not matched to a gene. Germline V gene lookup returns CDR1 MNHEY and CDR2 SMNVEV (reference sequence). CDR3 length: 21 amino acids. CDR3 coding DNA: TGTGCCAGCAGTCTATGGGGTTTAGGGACTAGCGGGGGGCCTAGCACAGATACGCAGTATTTT. Encoded protein: CASSLWGLGTSGGPSTDTQYF.

V gene TRBV28 combines with J gene TRBJ1-2, with 7 bases aligning to TRBD1. This CDR3 is built from 13 residues. V was pared by 7 bases and J by 5 bases, with 7 bases of the junction left unmatched. The germline gives CDR1 MDHEN, CDR2 SYDVKM. The CDR3 DNA is TGTGCCAGCATCGACAGGGTCCAATATGGCTACACCTTC. Translated: CASIDRVQYGYTF.

J is TRBJ2-7 and V is TRBV6-5; no reliable D call. CDR3 length equals 13 residues. The germline CDR1 and CDR2 sequences are MNHEY and SVGAGI. The germline V and J ends were trimmed by 7 bases and 3 bases, with 13 bases remaining between them. In DNA, the CDR3 is TGTGCCAGCACGGCGGAACCACACTACGAGCAGTACTTC. This codes for CASTAEPHYEQYF.

The chain links TRBV9 to TRBJ1-2; 8 nucleotides line up with TRBD1. The CDR3 is 15 amino acids. Germline V gives CDR1 SGDLS, CDR2 YYNGEE. V shed 3 bases, J shed 7 bases, and the junction held 11 bases outside the gene matches. The CDR3 coding sequence is TGTGCCAGCAGCGCCGGGGATACAGGGGGATTTGGCTACACCTTC. Its protein product is CASSAGDTGGFGYTF. Based on the CDR3 plus reference TRBV9 and TRBJ1-2, the full variable domain is DSGVTQTPKHLITATGQRVTLRCSPRSGDLSVYWYQQSLDQGLQFLIQYYNGEERAKGNILERFSAQQFPDLHSELNLSSLELGDSALYFCASSAGDTGGFGYTFGSGTRLTVV.

The J gene is TRBJ1-1, the V gene TRBV10-2; TRBD1 is a possible D gene (6 bases). The CDR3 runs to 11 residues. Germline CDR1 is WSHSY and CDR2 is SAAADI. Deletions cut 8 bases from V and 8 bases from J, with 12 bases between. The CDR3 nucleotides are TGCGCCAGCCACGGGACATCCGAAGCTTTCTTT. This translates into CASHGTSEAFF.

The rearrangement joins TRBV19 to TRBJ2-2; 10 nucleotides line up with TRBD1. Germline lookup yields CDR1 LNHDA and CDR2 SQIVND (reference sequence). The CDR3 spans 17 residues. Trimming removed 7 bases from V and 1 base from J; junction bases left unmatched: 9. In nucleotides, the CDR3 is TGTGCCAGTACGACCTTGGACAGGGGGAGGAACACCGGGGAGCTGTTTTTT. It specifies CASTTLDRGRNTGELFF.

The genes are TRBV7-9 and TRBJ2-1, with 7 nucleotides matching TRBD2. The CDR3 contains 13 residues. V lost 5 bases, J lost 10 bases, and 8 bases stayed unmatched. CDR1 SEHNR and CDR2 FQNEAQ come from the germline V gene (reference sequence). This CDR3 reads CASSETSIGEQFF. The CDR3 DNA follows: TGTGCCAGCAGCGAGACTAGCATCGGAGAGCAGTTCTTC.

This clone has just one count. DNA of the CDR3: TGTGCCAGCAGCTACGACAGGCGGAACACTGAAGCTTTCTTT. It codes for CASSYDRRNTEAFF. The V call is TRBV7-2, the J call TRBJ1-1; D possibly corresponds to TRBD1 (6 bases). The CDR3 runs to 14 residues. The V end lost 4 bases, the J end lost 1 base, and 10 bases lay between the germline ends. Per germline, CDR1 SGHTA and CDR2 FQGNSA.